This TCR beta chain was found in a study of blood T cells in healthy people across ages. Overall study findings and caveats: With donor CMV status unknown, expanded clonotype changes were possibly confounded. In long-lived donors, naive CD4+ cell counts and diversity exceeded those of aged donors.

The CDR3 spans 13 residues. The V gene's germline CDR1 is SQVTM and CDR2 ANQGSEA. The V end lost 5 bases, the J end lost 3 bases, and 12 bases lay between the germline ends. Approximately 9.4 milliliters was the volume of peripheral blood drawn from each donor. This clonotype has ten or more counts. Its target is unknown. With a J-beta primer mix and a sample-barcoded 5' primer, a second PCR ran about 6 to 11 cycles. TCRdb re-derived calls from the 5' RACE reads in MiXCR, one entry per CDR3 protein. The top ten clones hold 8.7% of a sample with 500,000 to 550,000 distinct CDR3 sequences, about 25% of them seen once. These data also formed part of another study, on T cells of mothers and their children. Per that study: Donors were a few healthy Caucasian mothers and their six children.

The TCR was taken from a boy aged 10-17 years in good health. Sequenced: blood. The chain combines TRBV29-1 with TRBJ2-3; D unclear. The CDR3: CSVPVTSTDTQYF. CDR3 nucleotides: TGCAGCGTTCCGGTTACAAGTACAGATACGCAGTATTTT.